The 19 T cell receptor beta chains in this list originate from one sample, sequenced in a study of OX40 agonist ivuxolimab in advanced cancers. Profiled with immunoSEQ multiplex PCR; TCRdb holds only in-frame clones, not every one. The sample includes roughly 89,000 clones, just under 90% of them seen just once. Here the sequenced sample was CD4+ or CD8+ T cells sorted from blood, taken in a trial of the OX40 agonist ivuxolimab. The receptors were gathered from an adult with an advanced solid tumor such as melanoma, head and neck, liver or kidney cancer.

This clone has more than one count but fewer than ten. The V and J genes are TRBV19 and TRBJ1-5, with a weak D call TRBD1 (5 bases). Trimming cost V 9 bases and J 6 bases, with 15 bases left between them. Germline values: CDR1 LNHDA, CDR2 SQIVND (reference sequence). The CDR3 covers 13 residues. This CDR3 is CASSQGFGQPQHF. The CDR3 coding sequence is TGTGCCAGCAGCCAGGGTTTTGGTCAGCCCCAGCATTTT.

This rearrangement joins TRBV13 to TRBJ2-3; unclear D gene. The CDR3 is made up of 18 amino acids. V was trimmed by 1 base and J by 2 bases, leaving 19 bases between them. CDR1 and CDR2 (germline): PRHDT, FYEKMQ (reference sequence). As DNA, the CDR3 is TGTGCCAGCAGCTTAGCCGGTGATCTAGGGCGCAACACAGATACGCAGTATTTT. Encoded protein: CASSLAGDLGRNTDTQYF.

The rearrangement joins TRBV30 to TRBJ2-7; D is ambiguous. The length of the CDR3 is 13 residues. Germline V CDR1 and CDR2: GTSNPN, SVGIG (reference sequence). The germline V and J ends were trimmed by 5 bases and 1 base, with 12 bases remaining between them. CDR3 loop: CAWARYGSYEQYF. The CDR3 DNA sequence: TGTGCCTGGGCTCGCTACGGGTCCTACGAGCAGTACTTC. The entire variable domain, with the rest obtained from reference TRBV30 and TRBJ2-7, is as follows: SQTIHQWPATLVQPVGSPLSLECTVEGTSNPNLYWYRQAAGRGLQLLFYSVGIGQISSEVPQNLSASRPQDRQFILSSKKLLLSDSGFYLCAWARYGSYEQYFGPGTRLTVT.

V usage is TRBV27 and J usage is TRBJ1-1, with D hard to call. Germline assignment: CDR1 MNHEY and CDR2 SMNVEV (reference sequence). CDR3 size: 14 residues. Deletions cut 2 bases from V and 2 bases from J, with 9 bases between. The CDR3, as DNA: TGTGCCAGCAGTTTACTCCCGTTAAACACTGAAGCTTTCTTT. Residues: CASSLLPLNTEAFF.

This clone was found a few times. The rearrangement joins TRBV11-3 to TRBJ1-2; D remains unclear. Looked up from germline, CDR1 is SGHNT and CDR2 is YENEEA. The V end lost 3 bases, the J end lost 7 bases, and 12 bases lay between the germline ends. The CDR3 extends over 13 amino acids. CDR3 sequence (DNA): TGTGCCAGCAGCTTTGCCCAGACCGGTGGCTACACCTTC. Translated: CASSFAQTGGYTF.

This clone occurred once. CDR3 nucleotides: TGTGCCAGCAGCTTGGGTGCTAGCGGTACCTACGAGCAGTACTTC. Translation: CASSLGASGTYEQYF. V is TRBV5-4 and J is TRBJ2-7, with 7 bases aligning to TRBD2. Per germline, CDR1 SGHNT and CDR2 YYREEE (reference sequence). V trimming: 0 bases; J trimming: 2 bases; junction bases outside the gene matches: 5. This CDR3 has 15 residues.

This rearrangement joins TRBV28 to TRBJ2-7; 7 bases agree with TRBD2. The germline CDR1 and CDR2 sequences are MDHEN and SYDVKM. The length of the CDR3 is 13 residues. The J segment lost 0 bases and the V segment lost 10 bases, leaving 6 bases of the junction unmatched. DNA for the CDR3: TGTGCCACTAGCGGTAAGATCTCCTACGAGCAGTACTTC. It codes for CATSGKISYEQYF.

The genes are TRBV18 and TRBJ1-1; D remains unclear. This CDR3 is 12 amino acids long. Germline V gene data show CDR1 as KGHSH and CDR2 as LQKENI. Trimming pared 2 bases from V and 8 bases from J, leaving 9 bases between. Written as DNA, the CDR3 is TGTGCCAGCTCACCAGGACGGCCAGAAGCTTTCTTT. It specifies CASSPGRPEAFF.

This clone was recorded many times. This chain connects TRBV4-2 to TRBJ2-7, with TRBD1 as a possible D gene (6 bases). CDR3 length: 14 residues. Germline CDR1 LGHNA, CDR2 YNFKEQ. V was shortened by 2 bases and J by 4 bases, with 12 bases between the two germline ends. This CDR3 is CASSQLGTGYEQYF. CDR3 bases: TGTGCCAGCAGCCAATTGGGCACAGGGTACGAGCAGTACTTC.

The rearrangement uses TRBV27 and TRBJ2-1; 7 bases fit TRBD1. J lost 4 bases, V lost 4 bases, and 10 bases had no gene match. Germline-derived CDR1 and CDR2 are MNHEY and SMNVEV (reference sequence). The CDR3 is 16 amino acids. The CDR3 loop reads CASSSEQGTRYNEQFF. The DNA for the CDR3 is TGTGCCAGCAGTTCCGAACAGGGGACAAGGTACAATGAGCAGTTCTTC.

This chain joins TRBV10-1 and TRBJ2-2; 7 nucleotides agree with TRBD1. Germline assignment: CDR1 WNHNN and CDR2 SYGVQD (reference sequence). The CDR3 has 14 residues. Losses at the gene ends were 10 bases for V and 1 base for J; bases not matched to a gene: 6. The CDR3 region is CATSDRLNTGELFF. Here the CDR3 DNA reads TGCGCCACCTCGGACAGGCTGAACACCGGGGAGCTGTTTTTT.

By share, this clone counts as medium-sized. The chain carries TRBV10-1 and TRBJ2-1; D uncertain. The germline V gene has CDR1 WNHNN and CDR2 SYGVQD (reference sequence). Trimming removed 4 bases from V and 4 bases from J, with 8 bases in between. The CDR3 is 13 residues long. The CDR3 DNA is TGCGCCAGCAGTGCGACCCGGTACAATGAGCAGTTCTTC. It is translated as CASSATRYNEQFF.

The V and J genes are TRBV4-1 and TRBJ2-3; 10 bases align to TRBD2. With 1 base clipped from V and 1 base from J, the junction kept 8 bases outside the gene matches. CDR3 length: 18 residues. Looked up from germline, CDR1 is MGHRA and CDR2 is YSYEKL. This CDR3 reads CASSQAESGRAGTDTQYF. The CDR3 DNA reads as TGCGCCAGCAGCCAAGCAGAAAGCGGGAGGGCTGGCACAGATACGCAGTATTTT.

The chain recombines TRBV11-3 with TRBJ2-3; 7 bases align to TRBD2. V was pared by 3 bases and J by 4 bases, with 13 bases of the junction left unmatched. This CDR3 has 17 residues. The germline gives CDR1 SGHNT, CDR2 YENEEA. CDR3 protein: CASSFVTRTRGSDTQYF. The CDR3, as DNA: TGTGCCAGCAGCTTCGTCACGAGGACTAGGGGTTCAGATACGCAGTATTTT.

The V gene is TRBV4-1, the J gene TRBJ2-7, with 8 bases identical to TRBD1. The CDR3 extends over 14 amino acids. The junction had 1 base not matched to a gene; V was cut back by 3 bases and J by 0 bases. Germline V gene data show CDR1 as MGHRA and CDR2 as YSYEKL. This CDR3 reads CASSQDRDSYEQYF. The CDR3 nucleotides are TGCGCCAGCAGCCAGGACAGGGACTCCTACGAGCAGTACTTC.

Notes on this clone: Other DNA sequences within the sample encode an identical CDR3. The CDR3 spells CASSGPQGLTGNTIYF. The CDR3 DNA is TGTGCCAGCAGCGGCCCACAGGGATTGACTGGAAACACCATATATTTT. J is TRBJ1-3 and V is TRBV25-1, with D tentatively TRBD1 (6 bases). In germline, CDR1 is MGHDK, CDR2 SYGVNS. CDR3 size: 16 residues. V was clipped by 6 bases and J by 2 bases, with 17 bases between them.

The chain couples TRBV30 to TRBJ2-7; D gene ambiguous. The V gene lost 4 bases and the J gene lost 0 bases, with 13 bases spanning the gap. This CDR3 has 14 amino acids. Germline values: CDR1 GTSNPN, CDR2 SVGIG (reference sequence). The CDR3, as DNA: TGTGCCTGGAATTCGGCCGCCGGCTCCTACGAGCAGTACTTC. Residues: CAWNSAAGSYEQYF. Drawing the rest from reference TRBV30 and TRBJ2-7, the complete variable domain is SQTIHQWPATLVQPVGSPLSLECTVEGTSNPNLYWYRQAAGRGLQLLFYSVGIGQISSEVPQNLSASRPQDRQFILSSKKLLLSDSGFYLCAWNSAAGSYEQYFGPGTRLTVT.

This chain connects TRBV7-6 to TRBJ1-1, with D maybe TRBD1 (5 bases). Trimming removed 8 bases from V and 1 base from J, with 14 bases in between. This CDR3 has 14 amino acids. CDR1 and CDR2 from the germline V gene are SGHVS and FNYEAQ. The CDR3 region has the DNA TGTGCCAGCGCCCTACCGGGGACGAACACTGAAGCTTTCTTT. This codes for CASALPGTNTEAFF.

This chain links TRBV11-2 with TRBJ1-5; maybe TRBD1 (5 bases). CDR1 is SGHAT and CDR2 is FQNNGV in the germline V gene. This CDR3 is built from 13 residues. V gave up 1 base and J gave up 6 bases, with 7 bases separating them. The CDR3 nucleotides read TGTGCCAGCAGCTTAGGGGGGGTTCAGCCCCAGCATTTT. The encoded protein is CASSLGGVQPQHF.